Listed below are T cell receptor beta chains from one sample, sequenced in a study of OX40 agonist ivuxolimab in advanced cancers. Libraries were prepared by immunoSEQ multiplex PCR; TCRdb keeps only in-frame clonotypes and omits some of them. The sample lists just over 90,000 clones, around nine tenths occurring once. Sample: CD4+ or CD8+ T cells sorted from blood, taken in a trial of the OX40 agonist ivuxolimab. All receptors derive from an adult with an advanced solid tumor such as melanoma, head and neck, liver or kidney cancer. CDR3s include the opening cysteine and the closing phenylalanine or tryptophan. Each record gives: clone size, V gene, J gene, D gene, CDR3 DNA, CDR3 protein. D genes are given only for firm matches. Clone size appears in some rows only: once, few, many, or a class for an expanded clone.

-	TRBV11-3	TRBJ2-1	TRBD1	TGTGCCAGCAGCGTTGGGACAGCGTCCTACAATGAGCAGTTCTTC	CASSVGTASYNEQFF
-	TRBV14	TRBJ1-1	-	TGTGCCAGCAGCCAAGATCCGGCGAACACTGAAGCTTTCTTT	CASSQDPANTEAFF
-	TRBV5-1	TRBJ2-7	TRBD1	TGCGCCAGCAGCTTGGGGACAGGAAGCTCCTACGAGCAGTACTTC	CASSLGTGSSYEQYF
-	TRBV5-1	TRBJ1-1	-	TGCGCCAGCCGCACCAGGGGGAACACTGAAGCTTTCTTT	CASRTRGNTEAFF
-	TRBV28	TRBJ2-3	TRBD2	TGTGCCAGCAGTTCCCTGACTAGCGGGAGGAGCACAGATACGCAGTATTTT	CASSSLTSGRSTDTQYF
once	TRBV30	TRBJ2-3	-	TGTGCCTGGTTAACAGGCCGAGGGGCAGATACGCAGTATTTT	CAWLTGRGADTQYF
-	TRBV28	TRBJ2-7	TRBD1	TGTGCCAGCAGACACCCCGGGACAGGGGGCGGGGAGCAGTACTTC	CASRHPGTGGGEQYF
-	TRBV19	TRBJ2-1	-	TGTGCCAGTAGTATAGTAGAAGGCAACGGCCAGTTCTTC	CASSIVEGNGQFF
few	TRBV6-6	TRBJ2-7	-	TGTGCCAGCAGCCCCCGGGGTGGGGAACGAGGCTACGAGCAGTACTTC	CASSPRGGERGYEQYF
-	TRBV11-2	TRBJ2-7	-	TGTGCCAGCAGCGGTAATAGGGGTGTCTCCGAGCAGTACTTC	CASSGNRGVSEQYF
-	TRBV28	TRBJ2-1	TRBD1	TGTGCCAGCAATCTCCCTGGGGGGACAGGGGGTCGAAACTCCTACAATGAGCAGTTCTTC	CASNLPGGTGGRNSYNEQFF
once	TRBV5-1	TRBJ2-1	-	TGCGCCAGCAGCTCCCGACAGCACAATGAGCAGTTCTTC	CASSSRQHNEQFF
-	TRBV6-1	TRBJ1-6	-	TGTGCCAGCAGTGCGGCCTACCTTTCACCCCTCCACTTT	CASSAAYLSPLHF
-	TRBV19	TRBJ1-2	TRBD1	TGTGCCAGTATGACAGGGGGATCCTATGGCTACACCTTC	CASMTGGSYGYTF
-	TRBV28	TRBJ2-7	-	TGTGCCAGCATTAATGGGGGGACTCACCACTACGAGCAGTACTTC	CASINGGTHHYEQYF
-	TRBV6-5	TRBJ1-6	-	TGTGCCAGCAGTACCGGGACCTTAAATAATTCACCCCTCCACTTT	CASSTGTLNNSPLHF
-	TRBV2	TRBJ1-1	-	TGTGCCAGCAGTGGACAACCCTCGAACACTGAAGCTTTCTTT	CASSGQPSNTEAFF
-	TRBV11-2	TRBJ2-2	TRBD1	TGTGCCAGCAGCGGGACAGTGGGTACCGGGGAGCTGTTTTTT	CASSGTVGTGELFF
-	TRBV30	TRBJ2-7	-	TGTGCCTGGTCCAAGGGGGGCTTCTCCTACGAGCAGTACTTC	CAWSKGGFSYEQYF
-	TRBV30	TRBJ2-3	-	TGTGCCTGGAGTGTAACCCGGGGTACGCAGTATTTT	CAWSVTRGTQYF
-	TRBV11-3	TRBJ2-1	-	TGTGCCAGCAGCTTAGAGGGGCGCGGAGACAATGAGCAGTTCTTC	CASSLEGRGDNEQFF
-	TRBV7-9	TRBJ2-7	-	TGTGCCAGCAGCTTAGCAGGGTCCGAGCAGTACTTC	CASSLAGSEQYF
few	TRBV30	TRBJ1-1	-	TGTGCCTCTACGCGGACTGCTAACACTGAAGCTTTCTTT	CASTRTANTEAFF
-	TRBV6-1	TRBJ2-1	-	TGTGCCAGCAGTGAAGCCGGGCTATACAATGAGCAGTTCTTC	CASSEAGLYNEQFF
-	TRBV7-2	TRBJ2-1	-	TGTGCCAGCAGCTCAAACAGGTTTAGCTCCTACAATGAGCAGTTCTTC	CASSSNRFSSYNEQFF
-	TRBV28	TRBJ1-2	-	TGTGCCAGCACCCTCGGCCCTAACTATGGCTACACCTTC	CASTLGPNYGYTF
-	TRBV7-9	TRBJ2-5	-	TGTGCCAGCACCGCGCTGACTGCGGGGGAGACCCAGTACTTC	CASTALTAGETQYF
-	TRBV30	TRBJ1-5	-	TGTGCCTGGAGTGAGGGGGTTTACAATCAGCCCCAGCATTTT	CAWSEGVYNQPQHF
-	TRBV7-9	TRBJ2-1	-	TGTGCCAGCAGCTTAGCGCTGGAGGTAACTGAGCAGTTCTTC	CASSLALEVTEQFF
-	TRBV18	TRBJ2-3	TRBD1	TGTGCCAGCTCACCGGAGGACAGGGGGCGCGGCACAGATACGCAGTATTTT	CASSPEDRGRGTDTQYF
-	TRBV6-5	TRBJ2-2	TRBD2	TGTGCCAGCAGTTACGGCCTAGCGGCGTCGACCGGGGAGCTGTTTTTT	CASSYGLAASTGELFF
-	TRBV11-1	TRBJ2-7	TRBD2	TGTGCCAGCAGCTTGCGGCCGACTAGCAGACTCTACGAGCAGTACTTC	CASSLRPTSRLYEQYF
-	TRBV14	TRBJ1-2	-	TGTGCCAGCAGCCAAGTTCAGTATAGCTATGGCTACACCTTC	CASSQVQYSYGYTF
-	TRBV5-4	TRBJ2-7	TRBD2	TGTGCCAGCAGCTTGGCACTAGCGCCATACGAGCAGTACTTC	CASSLALAPYEQYF
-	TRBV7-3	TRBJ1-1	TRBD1	TGTGCCAGCAGCATTACAGGGGGTATGACGGCTGAAGCTTTCTTT	CASSITGGMTAEAFF
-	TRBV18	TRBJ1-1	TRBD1	TGTGCCAGCTCACCGACAGGGAGGGGCACTGAAGCTTTCTTT	CASSPTGRGTEAFF
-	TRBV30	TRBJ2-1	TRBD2	TGTGCCTGGGGACAAGGACTAGCGGTCAATGAGCAGTTCTTC	CAWGQGLAVNEQFF
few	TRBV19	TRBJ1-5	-	TGTGCCAGTAGTATGAGGGGGTACAATCAGCCCCAGCATTTT	CASSMRGYNQPQHF
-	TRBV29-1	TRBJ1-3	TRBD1	TGCAGCGTTGTTCCACAGGGGGGAAACACCATATATTTT	CSVVPQGGNTIYF
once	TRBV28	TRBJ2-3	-	TGTGCCAGCAGCCCGTTCGAGTACTTTAGCACAGATACGCAGTATTTT	CASSPFEYFSTDTQYF
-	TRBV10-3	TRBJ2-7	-	TGTGCCATCAGTGAACCAGGACAAACCTCCTACGAGCAGTACTTC	CAISEPGQTSYEQYF